A single sample is the source of the 8 T cell receptor beta chains below, sequenced in a study of blood T cell repertoires in COVID-19. Assay: immunoSEQ multiplex PCR; the TCRdb copy retains only in-frame clones and omits some. The sample includes about 210,000 clones, roughly 94% of them seen just once. Sample: peripheral blood. Receptors were obtained from a man aged 30 to 45 with acute or convalescent COVID-19.

This sequence joins TRBV4-1 and TRBJ1-6; 9 bases are shared with TRBD1. V gave up 8 bases and J gave up 10 bases; unmatched junction bases: 12. This CDR3 is 15 amino acids long. Germline V gene data show CDR1 as MGHRA and CDR2 as YSYEKL. The CDR3 here is CASQLDRGRGSPLHF. CDR3 nucleotides: TGCGCCAGCCAACTGGACAGGGGAAGGGGCTCACCCCTCCACTTT.

This sequence joins TRBV7-6 and TRBJ2-5; 7 bases agree with TRBD2. V shed 1 base, J shed 5 bases, and the junction held 19 bases outside the gene matches. There are 19 residues in the CDR3. The germline V gene encodes CDR1 SGHVS and CDR2 FNYEAQ. Written as DNA, the CDR3 is TGTGCCAGCAGCTTAGTGTTGTCTAGCGGATATATTTCTCGGGAGACCCAGTACTTC. It encodes CASSLVLSSGYISRETQYF.

The chain carries TRBV27 and TRBJ2-7; D may be TRBD1 (7 bases). CDR1 is MNHEY, CDR2 SMNVEV, per germline (reference sequence). With 6 bases removed from V and 6 bases from J, the gap between germline ends came to 21 bases. CDR3 length equals 15 residues. The CDR3 spells CASSTRQGGPSEQYF. CDR3 coding DNA: TGTGCCAGCAGCACACGACAGGGAGGCCCCAGCGAGCAGTACTTC.

The V call is TRBV7-2, the J call TRBJ2-2; D ambiguous. Per the germline V gene, CDR1 is SGHTA and CDR2 is FQGNSA. The CDR3 is 14 amino acids. V lost 5 bases and J 6 bases, leaving 13 bases between the germline ends. The CDR3 is CASSLHSVPGELFF. The DNA for the CDR3 is TGTGCCAGCAGCCTCCACAGTGTGCCCGGGGAGCTGTTTTTT.

The chain recombines TRBV7-2 with TRBJ2-5, with 10 bases matching TRBD2. The junction had 3 bases not matched to a gene; V was cut back by 5 bases and J by 0 bases. CDR1 is SGHTA and CDR2 is FQGNSA in the germline V gene. CDR3 length equals 15 residues. CDR3 coding DNA: TGTGCCAGCAGCAGAGGGACTAGCGACCAAGAGACCCAGTACTTC. Its protein is CASSRGTSDQETQYF.

The chain couples TRBV15 to TRBJ2-7; no reliable D call. Trimming took 1 base from V and 0 from J, leaving 7 bases between them. The CDR3 is 14 residues long. Per the germline V gene, CDR1 is LNHNV and CDR2 is YYDKDF (reference sequence). CDR3 sequence: CATSRGGGSYEQYF. The CDR3 bases are TGTGCCACCAGCAGAGGAGGCGGCTCCTACGAGCAGTACTTC. Drawing the rest from reference TRBV15 and TRBJ2-7, the complete variable domain is DAMVIQNPRYQVTQFGKPVTLSCSQTLNHNVMYWYQQKSSQAPKLLFHYYDKDFNNEADTPDNFQSRRPNTSFCFLDIRSPGLGDTAMYLCATSRGGGSYEQYFGPGTRLTVT.

V is TRBV5-4 and J is TRBJ2-3; 7 positions agree with TRBD2. Germline CDR1 is SGHNT and CDR2 is YYREEE (reference sequence). Unmatched junction bases numbered 16, after V lost 5 bases and J lost 7 bases. There are 16 residues in the CDR3. CDR3: CASSPSPSGVGYTQYF. The CDR3 DNA sequence: TGTGCCAGCAGTCCCAGTCCCAGCGGGGTGGGTTATACGCAGTATTTT.

The genes are TRBV7-9 and TRBJ2-5, with D possibly being TRBD2 (6 bases). Germline V gives CDR1 SEHNR, CDR2 FQNEAQ (reference sequence). The CDR3 runs to 14 residues. The V end lost 5 bases, the J end lost 5 bases, and 15 bases lay between the germline ends. CDR3 sequence reads: CASSAGGRSETQYF. CDR3 DNA: TGTGCCAGCAGCGCCGGTGGGAGGTCTGAGACCCAGTACTTC.